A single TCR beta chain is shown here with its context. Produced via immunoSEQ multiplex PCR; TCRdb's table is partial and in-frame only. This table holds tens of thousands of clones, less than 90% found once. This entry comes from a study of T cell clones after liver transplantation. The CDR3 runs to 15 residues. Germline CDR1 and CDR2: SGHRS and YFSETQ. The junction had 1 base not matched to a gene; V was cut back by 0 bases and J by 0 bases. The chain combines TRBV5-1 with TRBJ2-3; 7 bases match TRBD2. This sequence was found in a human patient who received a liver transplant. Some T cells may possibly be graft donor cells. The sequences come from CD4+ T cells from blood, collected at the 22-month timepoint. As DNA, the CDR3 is TGCGCCAGCAGCTTGGCGGGAGGAAGCACAGATACGCAGTATTTT. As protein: CASSLAGGSTDTQYF.